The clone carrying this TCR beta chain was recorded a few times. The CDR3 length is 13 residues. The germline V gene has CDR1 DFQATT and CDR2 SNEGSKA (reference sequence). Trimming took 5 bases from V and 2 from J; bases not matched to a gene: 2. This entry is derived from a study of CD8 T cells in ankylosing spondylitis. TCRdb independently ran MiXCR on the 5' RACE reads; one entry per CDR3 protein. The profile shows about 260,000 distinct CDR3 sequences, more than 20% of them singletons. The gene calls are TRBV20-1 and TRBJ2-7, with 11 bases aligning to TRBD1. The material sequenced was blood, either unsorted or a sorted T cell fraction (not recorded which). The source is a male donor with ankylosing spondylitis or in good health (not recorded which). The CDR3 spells CSAGDRGAYEQYF. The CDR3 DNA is TGCAGTGCTGGGGACAGGGGGGCCTACGAGCAGTACTTC.